This T cell receptor (beta chain) comes out of a study of response to subunit inactivated influenza vaccine (dated by TCRdb to 2017 to 2018). In the study overall: Deep quantitative profiling of the T cell receptor repertoire was used in the study to follow responses to a trivalent subunit inactivated influenza vaccine.

General findings and caveats noted by the study authors: The authors proposed that each seasonal influenza vaccination may bring in only a limited number of new T cells.

Library preparation employed RT-PCR. TCRdb lists the instrument as Illumina HiSeq 2500. Starting from the raw public reads, TCRdb applied fastp trimming at Q25, assembled clones with MiXCR and retained in-frame beta chains. Duplicate CDR3 protein sequences are folded into a single record with the most common DNA and genes. A total of about 520,000 distinct CDR3 sequences appear in this sample, approximately 10% of them only once. The ten largest clones add up to 12% of the sample. As concerns this clonotype: Its antigen is currently not known. Base qualities were left out, and no much larger clone turns up one base away.

The sample's time point label, decoded: 45 to 50 days after influenza vaccine administration. The CDR3 sequence holds 15 residues, the cysteine and phenylalanine included. The retained sequence is limited to the CDR3, 45 bases, with the frame set at the first base. The trim is 3 bases for V and 2 bases for J, with a gap of 12 bases between the germline ends. The receptor was derived from a man aged 45-65 years who received an inactivated influenza vaccine. Donor details come from another sample of the same person, matched by shared clones. This specimen was PBMCs from blood, taken about 6 weeks after vaccination. The chain employs TRBV12-3 or TRBV12-4 and TRBJ2-3; TRBD2 could be the D gene, as 6 bases match. The CDR3 has the sequence CASSFFGGNTDTQYF. The DNA sequence reads TGTGCCAGCAGTTTTTTCGGGGGTAACACAGATACGCAGTATTTT.